A selection of T cell receptor beta chains follows, all from one sample in a study of spatial heterogeneity in lung cancer. TCRdb ran MiXCR on the 5' RACE reads and lists one entry per CDR3 protein. This table holds about 13,000 distinct CDR3 sequences, over 9% found once. This sample comprised PBMCs, obtained at surgery. The receptors were sampled from a male donor with early-stage non-small cell lung cancer. The CDR3 runs from the conserved cysteine through the conserved F or W. D genes are given only for firm matches. Clone sizes are given selectively: once, few, many, or a class where the clone is expanded.

TRBD2	TRBV5-1	15	many	TRBJ2-1	CASSLDAGAHNEQFF	TGCGCCAGCAGCTTGGACGCGGGAGCCCACAATGAGCAGTTCTTC
NA	TRBV12-3/TRBV12-4	13	many	TRBJ2-5	CASSTRRGETQYF	TGTGCCAGCAGTACTAGGCGAGGAGAGACCCAGTACTTC
TRBD1	TRBV29-1	14	many	TRBJ2-3	CSVPPGQGEDTQYF	TGCAGCGTTCCTCCGGGACAGGGGGAAGATACGCAGTATTTT
TRBD2	TRBV2	16	many	TRBJ2-7	CASSPRVSGISYEQYF	TGTGCCAGCAGTCCGCGAGTTAGCGGGATTTCCTACGAGCAGTACTTC
NA	TRBV29-1	13	many	TRBJ2-4	CSVDLGVANIQYF	TGCAGCGTTGATTTGGGGGTTGCAAACATTCAGTACTTC
NA	TRBV27	14	medium-sized	TRBJ1-1	CASSPTGRNTEAFF	TGTGCCAGCAGCCCAACGGGGCGAAACACTGAAGCTTTCTTT
TRBD2	TRBV11-2	15	many	TRBJ2-1	CASSLPLGLANEQFF	TGTGCCAGCAGCTTACCTCTCGGACTAGCGAATGAGCAGTTCTTC
NA	TRBV5-6	13	many	TRBJ2-2	CASSLAGPGELSF	TGTGCCAGCAGCTTGGCAGGGCCCGGGGAGCTGTCTTTT
NA	TRBV5-5	16	medium-sized	TRBJ1-4	CASNRDSLGGNEKLFF	TGTGCCAGCAACCGAGACAGCCTTGGGGGGAATGAAAAACTGTTTTTT
TRBD1	TRBV29-1	13	NA	TRBJ2-7	CSVRVGGWPEQYF	TGCAGCGTTCGTGTAGGGGGCTGGCCCGAGCAGTACTTC
TRBD1	TRBV7-9	15	many	TRBJ2-4	CASSYGDRDGNIQYF	TGTGCCAGCAGCTATGGGGACAGGGACGGAAACATTCAGTACTTC
TRBD2	TRBV24-1	16	many	TRBJ2-1	CATSDLGTSGAGEQFF	TGTGCCACCAGTGATTTAGGGACTAGCGGGGCGGGGGAGCAGTTCTTC
NA	TRBV27	13	many	TRBJ2-1	CASSLSLASEQFF	TGTGCCAGCAGTTTAAGCCTAGCGAGTGAGCAGTTCTTC
TRBD1	TRBV27	15	many	TRBJ2-2	CASSQQGRGAGELFF	TGTGCCAGCAGTCAACAGGGGAGAGGGGCCGGGGAGCTGTTTTTT
NA	TRBV3-1	14	many	TRBJ2-7	CASSQERATYEQYF	TGTGCCAGCAGCCAAGAGCGGGCAACCTACGAGCAGTACTTC
NA	TRBV9	14	many	TRBJ2-1	CASSVLGAGNEQFF	TGTGCCAGCAGCGTTCTGGGGGCGGGGAATGAGCAGTTCTTC
TRBD1	TRBV28	14	NA	TRBJ2-5	CASSLRGPKETQYF	TGTGCCAGCAGTTTAAGGGGGCCTAAAGAGACCCAGTACTTC
NA	TRBV7-2	14	many	TRBJ2-3	CASSPGADTDTQYF	TGTGCCAGCTCTCCGGGGGCGGACACAGATACGCAGTATTTT
NA	TRBV18	15	NA	TRBJ2-7	CASSPRTATSYEQYF	TGTGCCAGCTCACCGAGGACAGCGACCTCCTACGAGCAGTACTTC
NA	TRBV2	12	medium-sized	TRBJ1-5	CASSVGNQPQHF	TGTGCCAGCAGTGTGGGAAATCAGCCCCAGCATTTT
NA	TRBV19	14	many	TRBJ2-7	CASSINGAGYEQYF	TGTGCCAGTAGTATAAACGGGGCGGGTTACGAGCAGTACTTC
NA	TRBV28	14	NA	TRBJ2-7	CASSLTEQGNEQYF	TGTGCCAGCAGTTTAACGGAACAGGGAAACGAGCAGTACTTC
TRBD2	TRBV24-1	14	many	TRBJ2-5	CATSDPGGRETQYF	TGTGCCACCAGTGACCCGGGGGGGCGTGAGACCCAGTACTTC
NA	TRBV5-4	12	NA	TRBJ1-2	CASSLRGDGYTF	TGTGCCAGCAGCTTGCGGGGAGATGGCTACACCTTC